A selection of T cell receptor beta chains follows, all from one sample in a study of regulatory T cells in long-lasting Graves disease. From the multiplex PCR reads, TCRdb called clonotypes with MiXCR, one entry per CDR3 protein. This sample has 600,000 to 800,000 distinct CDR3 sequences, with around 30% found just once. This specimen was peripheral blood mononuclear cells (PBMCs), taken when the disease was refractory, from a patient treated with antithyroid drugs. Receptors were obtained from a female donor with Graves disease. CDR3s include the opening cysteine and the closing phenylalanine or tryptophan. Each record gives: D gene, clone size, V gene, J gene, CDR3 protein. The D gene is left open where the match is weak. Clone sizes are given selectively: once, few, many, or a class where the clone is expanded.

-	-	TRBV24-1	TRBJ2-2	CATGTRNGELFF
-	many	TRBV7-9	TRBJ1-1	CASSRMNTEAFF
TRBD2	-	TRBV11-3	TRBJ2-7	CASSPSAGVDEQYF
TRBD1	-	TRBV7-9	TRBJ2-7	CASSARDRGSLEQYF
-	-	TRBV29-1	TRBJ1-2	CSVEFDGGVYGYTF
-	-	TRBV19	TRBJ2-5	CASSRGWVQETQYF
TRBD2	-	TRBV9	TRBJ2-7	CASSVEGGRPYEQYF
-	few	TRBV6-1	TRBJ1-3	CASSENSRGGNTIYF
-	many	TRBV10-1	TRBJ1-1	CASSEPGNTEAFF
TRBD1	-	TRBV5-1	TRBJ2-7	CASSPGQATYEQYF
-	few	TRBV7-9	TRBJ2-6	CASLLSGANVLTF
TRBD1	few	TRBV14	TRBJ1-4	CASSSRTGLGEKLFF
-	-	TRBV19	TRBJ1-5	CASNLGQLYSNQPQHF
-	-	TRBV11-2	TRBJ2-5	CACSPSRGKGETQYF
-	few	TRBV29-1	TRBJ1-2	CSAIGDSYGYTF
-	-	TRBV6-2/TRBV6-3	TRBJ1-1	CASRGGDDTEAFF
-	many	TRBV29-1	TRBJ1-1	CSVIPEVTEAFF
-	-	TRBV28	TRBJ1-1	CASSLLRSWGRVDTEAFF
-	few	TRBV9	TRBJ1-4	CASSAPGLNEKLFF
-	-	TRBV4-1	TRBJ1-4	CASSQDHEKLFF
-	-	TRBV6-2/TRBV6-3	TRBJ2-2	CASSETGSVGELFF
TRBD1	many	TRBV11-2	TRBJ1-2	CASTEAGTGIYGYTF
-	-	TRBV24-1	TRBJ1-2	CATSDIYGYTF
TRBD2	few	TRBV29-1	TRBJ2-5	CSEKREQETQYF
TRBD1	-	TRBV15	TRBJ1-5	CATSRRPPGTGGSQPQHF
-	-	TRBV10-3	TRBJ2-7	CAISGRDGTYEQYF
-	many	TRBV7-3	TRBJ1-1	CASSVTANTEAFF
TRBD1	few	TRBV20-1	TRBJ2-5	CSTSGTGSGLYQETQYF